This is a list of T cell receptor beta chains from one sample in a study of radiotherapy plus CTLA-4 blockade in lung cancer. Here immunoSEQ multiplex PCR was the method, and the copy in TCRdb shows in-frame clones only, minus some. Of some 66,000 clones listed, under 85% are singletons. This specimen consisted of peripheral blood, obtained from a patient treated with radiotherapy plus ipilimumab. These receptors were collected from a human donor with non-small cell lung cancer who had a partial response to radiotherapy plus ipilimumab. The CDR3 runs from the conserved cysteine through the conserved F or W. D genes are given only for firm matches.

TRBD1	TRBV28	TRBJ1-2	TGTGCCAGCGGTCAGGGGGCGAGGTATGGCTACACCTTC	CASGQGARYGYTF
TRBD1	TRBV28	TRBJ2-7	TGTGCCAGCAGTTTATTCGGGACAGGGGAGGACGAGCAGTACTTC	CASSLFGTGEDEQYF
-	TRBV6-6	TRBJ2-7	TGTGCCAGCAGTCCGGTAGGGAGGGAGCAGTACTTC	CASSPVGREQYF
-	TRBV18	TRBJ2-7	TGTGCCAGCTCACCAGACACCGACGAGCAGTACTTC	CASSPDTDEQYF
-	TRBV2	TRBJ1-5	TGTGCCAGCAGTGAATACAAAACCAATCAGCCCCAGCATTTT	CASSEYKTNQPQHF
TRBD1	TRBV4-1	TRBJ1-2	TGCGCCAGCAGCCGGGGACAGGGAACTAACTATGGCTACACCTTC	CASSRGQGTNYGYTF
TRBD1	TRBV27	TRBJ2-1	TGTGCCAGCAGTCCGGGACAGGGGCTATCGTTTGGCAATGAGCAGTTCTTC	CASSPGQGLSFGNEQFF
TRBD2	TRBV11-3	TRBJ2-7	TGTGCCAGCAGCTCCAGCCTAAGTGACGGCGGGAGAGGCGAGCAGTACTTC	CASSSSLSDGGRGEQYF
TRBD1	TRBV11-1	TRBJ2-7	TGTGCCAGCAGCTTAAGGGGGCCCTCCTACGAGCAGTACTTC	CASSLRGPSYEQYF
TRBD1	TRBV18	TRBJ2-5	TGTGCCAGCTCAGCAGGGGGCTCCCAAGAGACCCAGTACTTC	CASSAGGSQETQYF
-	TRBV29-1	TRBJ2-2	TGCAGCGTTGGAGGGAGGAACGCCGGGGAGCTGTTTTTT	CSVGGRNAGELFF
TRBD1	TRBV25-1	TRBJ1-2	TGTGCCAGCAGTGAACAGGGGGCCCGGTATGGCTACACCTTC	CASSEQGARYGYTF
TRBD2	TRBV4-2	TRBJ2-2	TGTGCCAGCAGCCGGGGACTAGCGGAGGACACCGGGGAGCTGTTTTTT	CASSRGLAEDTGELFF
-	TRBV13	TRBJ2-5	TGTGCCAGCAGCCCTAATGACCAAGAGACCCAGTACTTC	CASSPNDQETQYF
-	TRBV10-3	TRBJ1-2	TGTGCCATCAGTGAGTCGCCAGAAAGTAACTATGGCTACACCTTC	CAISESPESNYGYTF
-	TRBV28	TRBJ2-3	TGTGCCAGCAGTTACACCCCAGATACGCAGTATTTT	CASSYTPDTQYF
-	TRBV11-2	TRBJ1-1	TGTGCCAGCAGCTTATTATACAGAACTGAAGCTTTCTTT	CASSLLYRTEAFF